This T cell receptor beta chain was identified during a study of metastatic and nonmetastatic thyroid tumors. Whole-study context: Thyroid patients, malignant and benign, had repertoires compared across blood and tumor or nodule tissue.

The table lists this clone with a few counts. Its antigen remains unidentified. Germline lookup yields CDR1 MNHEY and CDR2 SVGEGT. The V and J ends lost 2 bases and 1 base, in that order; junction bases with no gene match: 8. The CDR3 length is 17 residues. Source study methods: CDR3 was compared across clinicopathological groups, and the resulting differences were used to build a distant-metastasis classifier for papillary thyroid cancer. TCRdb ran MiXCR on the PCR reads. The authors' filters were not applied to this entry. This sample has 65,000 or so clones, with about 4% found just once. Study-level results: Compared with benign nodules, malignant thyroid tumors were reported to have significantly higher TCR beta diversity in both blood and tumor.

Every patient was untreated before thyroid surgery. Specimen: blood. This chain connects TRBV6-2 or TRBV6-3 to TRBJ2-3; 8 nucleotides align to TRBD2. This clonotype originated in a female donor with papillary thyroid cancer or a benign thyroid nodule (not recorded which). Some clones in this sample may be carry-over from other donors' samples. In nucleotides, the CDR3 is TGTGCCAGCAGTTACGCGGGGGGTTCGGTGGGCACAGATACGCAGTATTTT. It specifies CASSYAGGSVGTDTQYF.